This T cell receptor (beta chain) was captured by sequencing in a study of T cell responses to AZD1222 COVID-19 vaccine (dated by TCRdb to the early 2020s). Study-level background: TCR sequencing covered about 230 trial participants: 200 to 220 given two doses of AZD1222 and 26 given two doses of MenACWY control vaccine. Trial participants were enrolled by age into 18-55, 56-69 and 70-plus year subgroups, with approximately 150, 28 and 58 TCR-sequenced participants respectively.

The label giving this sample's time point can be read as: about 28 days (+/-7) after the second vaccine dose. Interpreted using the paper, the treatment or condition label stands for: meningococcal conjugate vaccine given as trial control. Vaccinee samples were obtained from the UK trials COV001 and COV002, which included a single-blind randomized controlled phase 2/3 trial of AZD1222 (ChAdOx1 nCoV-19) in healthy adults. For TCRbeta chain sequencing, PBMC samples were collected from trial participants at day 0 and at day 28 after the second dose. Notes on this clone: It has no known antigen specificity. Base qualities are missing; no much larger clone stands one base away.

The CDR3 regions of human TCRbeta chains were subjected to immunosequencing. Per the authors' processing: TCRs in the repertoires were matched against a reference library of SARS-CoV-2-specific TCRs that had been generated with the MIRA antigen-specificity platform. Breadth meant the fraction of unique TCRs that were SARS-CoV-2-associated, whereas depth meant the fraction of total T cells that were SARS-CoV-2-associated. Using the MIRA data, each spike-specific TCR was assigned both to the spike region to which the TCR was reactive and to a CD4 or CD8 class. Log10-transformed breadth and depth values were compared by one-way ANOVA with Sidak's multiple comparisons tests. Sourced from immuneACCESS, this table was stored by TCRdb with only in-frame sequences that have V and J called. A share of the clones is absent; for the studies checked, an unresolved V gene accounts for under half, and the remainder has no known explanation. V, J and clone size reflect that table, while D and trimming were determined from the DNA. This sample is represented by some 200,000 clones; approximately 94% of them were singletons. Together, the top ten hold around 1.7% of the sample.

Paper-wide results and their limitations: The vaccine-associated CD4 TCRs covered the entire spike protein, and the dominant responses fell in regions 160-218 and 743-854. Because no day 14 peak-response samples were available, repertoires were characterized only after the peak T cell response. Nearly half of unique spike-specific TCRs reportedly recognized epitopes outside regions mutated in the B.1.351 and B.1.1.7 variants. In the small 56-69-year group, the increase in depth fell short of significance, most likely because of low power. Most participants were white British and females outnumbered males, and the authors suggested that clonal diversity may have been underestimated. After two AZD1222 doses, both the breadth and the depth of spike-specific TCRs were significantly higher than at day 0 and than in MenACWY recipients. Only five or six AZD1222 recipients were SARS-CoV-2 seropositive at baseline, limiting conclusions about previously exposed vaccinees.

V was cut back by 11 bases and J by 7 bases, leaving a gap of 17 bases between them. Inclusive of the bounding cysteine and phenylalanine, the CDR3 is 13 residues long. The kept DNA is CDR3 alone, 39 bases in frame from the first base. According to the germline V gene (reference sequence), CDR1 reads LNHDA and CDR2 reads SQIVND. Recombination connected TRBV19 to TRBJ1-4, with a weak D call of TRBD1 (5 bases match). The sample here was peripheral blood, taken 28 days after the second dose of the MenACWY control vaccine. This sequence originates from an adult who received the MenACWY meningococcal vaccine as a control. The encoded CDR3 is CASARGIGEKLFF. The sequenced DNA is TGTGCCTCCGCCCGGGGGATTGGTGAAAAACTGTTTTTT.